This TCR beta chain is from a study of T cell responses to AZD1222 COVID-19 vaccine. Study findings and constraints: Recipients of AZD1222 seropositive at baseline numbered only 5 or 6. There were repertoire samples only from the period after the peak T cell response.

For this clone: The antigen remains undetermined.

CDR1 and CDR2 (germline): SGHTA, FQGNSA. V was pared by 0 bases and J by 0 bases, with 9 bases between. The CDR3 is made up of 16 amino acids. Some clones are missing from TCRdb's copy, which holds only in-frame ones; the method was immunoSEQ multiplex PCR. The sample comprises around 200,000 clones, more than 75% of which are singletons, and 0.75% to 1% rests with the top ten. The sequencing here drew on peripheral blood, taken on day 0 of AZD1222 vaccination. The J gene is TRBJ1-5, the V gene TRBV7-2, with D unclear. The clonotype originates from an adult in good health. The CDR3: CASSLAGSGSNQPQHF. The DNA for the CDR3 is TGTGCCAGCAGCTTAGCGGGGTCAGGTAGCAATCAGCCCCAGCATTTT.